These T cell receptor beta chains were read from a single sample in a study of T cells in Graves' hyperthyroidism and ophthalmopathy. TCRdb re-analysed the multiplex PCR reads in MiXCR, keeping a single row per CDR3 protein. The sample includes hundreds of thousands of distinct CDR3 sequences, over 15% of them seen just once. Sequencing used blood. These receptors all come from a woman under 30 with Graves' ophthalmopathy. CDR3s include the opening cysteine and the closing phenylalanine or tryptophan. Size is omitted from some rows. Given values are once, few, many or a class for expanded clones.

cdr3_length,j_call,v_call,clone_size,cdr3_aa
13,TRBJ1-2,TRBV5-6,many,CASSFGQGSGYTF
12,TRBJ2-7,TRBV6-1,many,CASTEGGFEQYF
17,TRBJ2-6,TRBV10-3,many,CTISVLDPSSGANVLTF
17,TRBJ2-2,TRBV7-9,many,CASSPRAGGKNTGELFF
13,TRBJ2-1,TRBV11-2,-,CASSPGGPNEQFF
13,TRBJ1-1,TRBV6-6,many,CASSYSDQPEAFF
15,TRBJ2-3,TRBV29-1,many,CSVRGLAGSWDTQYF
14,TRBJ2-1,TRBV12-3/TRBV12-4,many,CASRDTFSYNEQFF
14,TRBJ2-5,TRBV5-1,few,CASSFGQIKETQYF
12,TRBJ2-7,TRBV24-1,many,CATSDSSYEQYF
13,TRBJ2-5,TRBV20-1,many,CSALGRGKETQYF
13,TRBJ2-5,TRBV10-3,many,CAISVTDQETQYF
15,TRBJ2-1,TRBV20-1,-,CSARAGTSDYNEQFF
16,TRBJ2-7,TRBV2,-,CASRNTSGLAGVEQYF
16,TRBJ2-2,TRBV7-9,-,CASSNIQGIRTGELFF
16,TRBJ1-3,TRBV5-1,-,CASSLGDRDSGNTIYF
14,TRBJ1-2,TRBV20-1,many,CSASHGTGNYGYTF
12,TRBJ1-5,TRBV20-1,many,CSAVGGGQPQHF
11,TRBJ1-4,TRBV6-2/TRBV6-3,-,CASSLTEKLFF
11,TRBJ2-3,TRBV27,many,CASGGTDTQYF
15,TRBJ2-1,TRBV30,many,CAWSPDRALYNEQFF
14,TRBJ2-2,TRBV30,many,CAWTRGPSGGELFF
13,TRBJ2-5,TRBV3-1,many,CASSPIVGETQYF
16,TRBJ1-1,TRBV5-8,many,CAIPQGNRRSHTEAFF
15,TRBJ2-2,TRBV5-1,once,CASSFGGLNTGELFF